Listed below are T cell receptor beta chains from one sample, sequenced in a study of blood T cell repertoires in COVID-19. The table came from immunoSEQ multiplex PCR; TCRdb's copy has only in-frame clones and leaves some out. Among some 320,000 clones listed, roughly nine tenths were seen once. Sequenced input: PBMCs or T cells enriched from blood (not recorded which). These receptors all come from a man aged 55-75 years who had recovered from COVID-19. The CDR3 runs from the conserved cysteine through the conserved F or W. The D gene is left open where the match is weak. Where a row states a size, it is once, few, many or the class of an expanded clone; other rows omit it.

- TRBD1 TRBJ1-4 TRBV7-2 TGTGCCAGCAGCTTAAGTGCGACAGGGAGTGAAAAACTGTTTTTT CASSLSATGSEKLFF
- - TRBJ1-6 TRBV10-2 TGCGCCAGCAGTGACCAGGGAGGAGAGAATTCACCCCTCCACTTT CASSDQGGENSPLHF
- - TRBJ1-2 TRBV12-3/TRBV12-4 TGTGCCAGCAGTCCGGCGGGGTTCCATGGCTACACCTTC CASSPAGFHGYTF
- - TRBJ1-2 TRBV20-1 TGCAGTGCTAGTGTTCGGGGGGGCTATGGCTACACCTTC CSASVRGGYGYTF
- TRBD1 TRBJ1-2 TRBV19 TGTGCCAGTAGTATCGGCGGACAGGGAAAGGTCGGCTACACCTTC CASSIGGQGKVGYTF
- - TRBJ2-3 TRBV19 TGTGCCAGTAGTATAGTGGGGTACACCAGGGCAGATACGCAGTATTTT CASSIVGYTRADTQYF
once - TRBJ2-3 TRBV5-4 TGTGCCAGCAGCTCAGAACCCTCGGATACGCAGTATTTT CASSSEPSDTQYF
once - TRBJ1-2 TRBV5-8 TGTGCCAGCAGCTTTAGCAGCTATGGCTACACCTTC CASSFSSYGYTF
- TRBD1 TRBJ1-5 TRBV19 TGTGCCAGTACCGGAAGACGGACAGGGGGTAGCCAGCCCCAGCATTTT CASTGRRTGGSQPQHF
- TRBD1 TRBJ2-5 TRBV5-6 TGTGCCAGCAGCTTGGCCAGGGGGAAAGAGACCCAGTACTTC CASSLARGKETQYF
- TRBD1 TRBJ2-2 TRBV2 TGTGCCAGCAGCATGGGGACAGGGGGCTGGGCCGGGGAGCTGTTTTTT CASSMGTGGWAGELFF
- - TRBJ1-2 TRBV5-5 TGTGCCAGCAGCGCCGCCCAGGGGCAGTATGGCTACACCTTC CASSAAQGQYGYTF
once - TRBJ1-2 TRBV29-1 TGCAGCACTGAGGGGGATCTTAACTATGGCTACACCTTC CSTEGDLNYGYTF
- - TRBJ1-2 TRBV28 TGTGCCGGTTTCGCTCCCGGCTATGGCTACACCTTC CAGFAPGYGYTF
- TRBD1 TRBJ2-1 TRBV7-9 TGTGCCAGCAGCGCCGGGACAGGAACCCACAATGAGCAGTTCTTC CASSAGTGTHNEQFF
- TRBD2 TRBJ2-2 TRBV20-1 TGCAGTGCTAGTCCAGCGGGGGGGCCTTCTGGGGAGCTGTTTTTT CSASPAGGPSGELFF
- - TRBJ1-1 TRBV7-9 TGTGCCAGCAGCTTAGAGGGGCATCGGAACACTGAAGCTTTCTTT CASSLEGHRNTEAFF
- TRBD1 TRBJ1-2 TRBV29-1 TGCAGCGTTGACAGGGGGATATATGGCTACACCTTC CSVDRGIYGYTF
- TRBD1 TRBJ2-7 TRBV11-2 TGTGCCAGCAGCGCCGGGACAGAAGATTACGAGCAGTACTTC CASSAGTEDYEQYF
- TRBD2 TRBJ2-3 TRBV5-1 TGCGCCAGCAGCTTGGCTAGCGGGAGTGCAGATACGCAGTATTTT CASSLASGSADTQYF
- TRBD1 TRBJ2-1 TRBV13 TGTGCCAGCATCCGGGGAGGGACAGGGCACAATGAGCAGTTCTTC CASIRGGTGHNEQFF
once TRBD1 TRBJ2-1 TRBV27 TGTGCCAGCAGTACCAACAGGGGCAATGAGCAGTTCTTC CASSTNRGNEQFF
- - TRBJ2-5 TRBV18 TGTGCCAGCTCGCCGGGACACGGAGAGACCCAGTACTTC CASSPGHGETQYF
- TRBD1 TRBJ2-6 TRBV5-1 TGCGCCAGCAGCATGACAGGGACCACCGGGGCCAACGTCCTGACTTTC CASSMTGTTGANVLTF
- TRBD1 TRBJ2-7 TRBV6-5 TGTGCCAGCAGTTACGGGGGGACAGGGGGCTACGAGCAGTACTTC CASSYGGTGGYEQYF
once - TRBJ1-1 TRBV7-9 TGTGCCAGCGCCTTGGGCACTCAGAACACTGAAGCTTTCTTT CASALGTQNTEAFF
- TRBD2 TRBJ2-1 TRBV28 TGTGCCAGCAGTTTACTAGCGGATTCCTACAATGAGCAGTTCTTC CASSLLADSYNEQFF
- TRBD1 TRBJ2-3 TRBV19 TGTGCCAGTAGTATAGGGACAGGGATCGGAGATACGCAGTATTTT CASSIGTGIGDTQYF
- TRBD2 TRBJ2-2 TRBV7-9 TGTGCCAGCGCCGGGACTAGCGGGAGGGCAGACACCGGGGAGCTGTTTTTT CASAGTSGRADTGELFF
- - TRBJ1-6 TRBV2 TGTGCCAGCAGTGGCACCCGGACAATAAATAATTCACCCCTCCACTTT CASSGTRTINNSPLHF
- - TRBJ2-5 TRBV6-1 TGTGCCAGCAGTGAACGTAGGGGTGAGACCCAGTACTTC CASSERRGETQYF
- TRBD2 TRBJ2-7 TRBV7-9 TGTGCCAGCACGCCGGGAGGACCCCACGAGCAGTACTTC CASTPGGPHEQYF
- TRBD2 TRBJ2-1 TRBV5-1 TGCGCCAGCAGCTTGGGAGGGACTAGCGGGACCAATGAGCAGTTCTTC CASSLGGTSGTNEQFF
- TRBD1 TRBJ1-2 TRBV7-9 TGTGCCAGCACCCTAGGGACAGCCAACTATGGCTACACCTTC CASTLGTANYGYTF
- TRBD1 TRBJ1-5 TRBV18 TGTGCCAGCTCGCCCGGGACAGGGATCCAGGGCAATCAGCCCCAGCATTTT CASSPGTGIQGNQPQHF
- - TRBJ2-1 TRBV3-1/TRBV3-2 TGTGCCAGCAGCGGTCGGGCCCGGGGAACGGTTAATGAGCAGTTCTTC CASSGRARGTVNEQFF
- - TRBJ1-5 TRBV6-2/TRBV6-3 TGTGCCAGCAGTTACGGGGCCAGGAATCAGCCCCAGCATTTT CASSYGARNQPQHF
- TRBD2 TRBJ2-1 TRBV10-2 TGCGCCAGCAGTGAGTCGAGACTAGCGGGAGGACCTAAGCTCTTC CASSESRLAGGPKLF
- TRBD2 TRBJ2-5 TRBV5-6 TGTGCCAGCAGCCAGACCATAGCGGGAGGGCCTTTCCGGGAGACCCAGTACTTC CASSQTIAGGPFRETQYF
- - TRBJ1-2 TRBV9 TGTGCCAGCAGCGTATCAACAGGGTGGGATGGCTACACCTTC CASSVSTGWDGYTF
- - TRBJ1-1 TRBV19 TGTGCCAGTAGTACGGGGGGCCGGAACACTGAAGCTTTCTTT CASSTGGRNTEAFF
- TRBD1 TRBJ1-4 TRBV19 TGTGCCAGTAGTCCTCCGGACAGGGACCCAACTAATGAAAAACTGTTTTTT CASSPPDRDPTNEKLFF
once TRBD1 TRBJ1-5 TRBV5-1 TGCGCCAGCAGCCCGAACGGACAGGGGGGAGGACAGCCCCAGCATTTT CASSPNGQGGGQPQHF
- - TRBJ1-1 TRBV9 TGTGCCAGCAGCGTGACAGGGAACACTGAAGCTTTCTTT CASSVTGNTEAFF
- - TRBJ1-1 TRBV7-2 TGTGCCAGCAGCTCCAGCCGGCGGGTTCCGTCCAACACTGAAGCTTTCTTT CASSSSRRVPSNTEAFF
few - TRBJ1-2 TRBV3-1/TRBV3-2 TGTGCCAGCAGAGTTATGGCCAGGGGCGAAATCTATGGCTACACCTTC CASRVMARGEIYGYTF
few TRBD1 TRBJ2-7 TRBV3-1/TRBV3-2 TGTGCCAGCAGTCACCGGGACAGGGACTACGAGCAGTACTTC CASSHRDRDYEQYF
- - TRBJ2-3 TRBV6-5 TGTGCCAGCAGTTACTCGAGGCAGACTAGCACAGATACGCAGTATTTT CASSYSRQTSTDTQYF
- - TRBJ1-1 TRBV4-2 TGTGCCAGCAGCCAAGCGGGAGAGAACACTGAAGCTTTCTTT CASSQAGENTEAFF
- - TRBJ2-2 TRBV7-7 TGTGCTAGCAGCTTAGGGCCGATGGACACCGGGGAGCTGTTTTTT CASSLGPMDTGELFF
- TRBD1 TRBJ1-1 TRBV18 TGTGCCAGCTCACAGGGACAGGGAGGGACTGAAGCTTTCTTT CASSQGQGGTEAFF
- - TRBJ1-1 TRBV30 TGTGCCTGGAGTGTTTCTCCCCTTATAGTGGGGGGGAACACTGAAGCTTTCTTT CAWSVSPLIVGGNTEAFF
- TRBD2 TRBJ2-1 TRBV5-1 TGCGCCAGCAGCCCGATAGCGGGAGGGGGGAACAATGAGCAGTTCTTC CASSPIAGGGNNEQFF